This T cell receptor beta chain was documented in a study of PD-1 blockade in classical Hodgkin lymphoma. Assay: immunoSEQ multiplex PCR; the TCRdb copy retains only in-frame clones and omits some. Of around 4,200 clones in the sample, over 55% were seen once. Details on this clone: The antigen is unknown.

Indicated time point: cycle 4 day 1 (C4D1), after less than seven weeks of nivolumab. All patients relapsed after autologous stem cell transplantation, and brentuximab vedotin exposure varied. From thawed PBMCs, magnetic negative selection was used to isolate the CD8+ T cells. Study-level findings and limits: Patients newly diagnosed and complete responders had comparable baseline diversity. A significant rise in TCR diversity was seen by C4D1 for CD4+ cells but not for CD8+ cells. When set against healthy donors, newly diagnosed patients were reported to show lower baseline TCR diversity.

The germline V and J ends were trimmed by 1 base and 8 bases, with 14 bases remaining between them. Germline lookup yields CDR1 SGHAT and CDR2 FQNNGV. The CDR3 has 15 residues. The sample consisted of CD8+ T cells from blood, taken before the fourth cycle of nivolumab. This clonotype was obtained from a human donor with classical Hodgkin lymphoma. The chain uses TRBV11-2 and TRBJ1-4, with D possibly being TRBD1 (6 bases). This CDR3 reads CASSLGQGRREKLFF. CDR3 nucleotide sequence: TGTGCCAGCAGCTTAGGGCAGGGGCGACGAGAAAAACTGTTTTTT.